The clone carrying this TCR beta chain showed up just a few times. TCRdb re-called the 5' RACE reads with MiXCR, one entry per CDR3 protein. Altogether 200,000 to 300,000 distinct CDR3 sequences are present, less than 20% being singletons, with the ten largest covering 2.1%. Between the trimmed V and J ends, which lost 10 bases and 0 bases, there was a span of 15 bases. This CDR3 has 14 amino acids. Per the germline V gene, CDR1 is ENHRY and CDR2 is SYGVKD. These data come from a study of T-cell memory formation after mild COVID-19. The receptor was isolated from an adult woman who had mild COVID-19 (a few samples of this study predate the infection). Cell type and time point are not known. The specimen was PBMCs or a T cell subset sorted from them (not recorded which). The genes are TRBV10-3 and TRBJ1-1; D is uncertain. Here the CDR3 DNA reads TGTGCCACCCGTTCACCGGGAATGAACACTGAAGCTTTCTTT. Protein: CATRSPGMNTEAFF.